Below are 8 T cell receptor beta chains sequenced from a single sample in a study of technical replicates of blood from several donors. Profiling relied on immunoSEQ multiplex PCR, and the TCRdb table lists in-frame clones only, not all of them. The data contain some 70,000 clones, 95% to 98% of them seen just once; the ten biggest clones take up 0.25% to 0.3%. Input material: T cells isolated from PBMCs. Source of these receptors: a human donor in good health.

The chain uses TRBV25-1 and TRBJ2-3, with 10 positions matching TRBD2. The CDR3 is made up of 16 amino acids. Germline CDR1 and CDR2: MGHDK and SYGVNS. V lost 2 bases and J lost 2; bases outside the gene matches: 4. This chain's CDR3 is CASSELGLAVTDTQYF. The CDR3 region has the DNA TGTGCCAGCAGTGAACTAGGACTAGCGGTCACAGATACGCAGTATTTT.

On this clone: This sample includes further DNA sequences coding for the same CDR3. V gene TRBV6-5 combines with J gene TRBJ1-5, with D tentatively TRBD1 (6 bases). From germline, CDR1 is MNHEY and CDR2 SVGAGI. Trimming removed 9 bases from V and 2 bases from J, with 8 bases in between. The CDR3 is 12 residues long. CDR3 sequence: CASRTGNQPQHF. CDR3 nucleotides: TGTGCCAGTCGGACAGGCAATCAGCCCCAGCATTTT.

The gene calls are TRBV30 and TRBJ1-1, with D hard to call. The CDR3 spans 13 residues. V lost 4 bases to trimming and J lost 0 bases, with 9 bases between them. Per the germline V gene, CDR1 is GTSNPN and CDR2 is SVGIG (reference sequence). Here the CDR3 reads CAWIGSMNTEAFF. The CDR3, as DNA: TGTGCCTGGATAGGTAGCATGAACACTGAAGCTTTCTTT.

The chain uses TRBV11-2 and TRBJ1-2; D is ambiguous. CDR1 is SGHAT and CDR2 is FQNNGV in the germline V gene. CDR3 length: 16 amino acids. V was shortened by 2 bases and J by 4 bases, with 17 bases between the two germline ends. CDR3 DNA sequence: TGTGCCAGCAGCTTATCGGCTTGGCAGGCGTCCTATGGCTACACCTTC. This sequence encodes CASSLSAWQASYGYTF. Full variable domain (missing parts from reference TRBV11-2 and TRBJ1-2): EAGVAQSPRYKIIEKRQSVAFWCNPISGHATLYWYQQILGQGPKLLIQFQNNGVVDDSQLPKDRFSAERLKGVDSTLKIQPAKLEDSAVYLCASSLSAWQASYGYTFGSGTRLTVV.

This chain uses TRBV4-1 with TRBJ2-7; no definite D call. The CDR3 extends over 14 amino acids. CDR1 is MGHRA and CDR2 is YSYEKL in the germline V gene. V was trimmed by 2 bases and J by 0 bases, leaving 8 bases between them. The CDR3 sequence: CASSQFPGSYEQYF. DNA for the CDR3: TGCGCCAGCAGCCAATTCCCGGGCTCCTACGAGCAGTACTTC.

V gene TRBV13 combines with J gene TRBJ2-1, with D possibly TRBD2 on 6 matching bases. Germline lookup yields CDR1 PRHDT and CDR2 FYEKMQ (reference sequence). The CDR3 runs to 15 residues. V was clipped by 5 bases and J by 8 bases, with 19 bases between them. CDR3 sequence reads: CASSPTTGTFDEQFF. CDR3 DNA sequence: TGTGCCAGCAGCCCGACTACTGGGACTTTCGATGAGCAGTTCTTC. Using reference TRBV13 and TRBJ2-1 for the parts outside the CDR3, the full variable domain is AAGVIQSPRHLIKEKRETATLKCYPIPRHDTVYWYQQGPGQDPQFLISFYEKMQSDKGSIPDRFSAQQFSDYHSELNMSSLELGDSALYFCASSPTTGTFDEQFFGPGTRLTVL.

This chain uses TRBV15 with TRBJ1-5, with D tentatively TRBD1 (6 bases). CDR1 and CDR2 (germline): LNHNV, YYDKDF (reference sequence). The CDR3 loop spans 14 amino acids. Trimming removed 6 bases from V and 3 bases from J, with 12 bases in between. The CDR3 bases are TGTGCCACCAGTTTGACAGGCTCCAATCAGCCCCAGCATTTT. Amino acids: CATSLTGSNQPQHF.

This clone was detected only once. The J gene is TRBJ2-7, the V gene TRBV10-1; the D gene is possibly TRBD1 (5 bases). Trimming stripped 4 bases from V and 4 bases from J, with 11 bases between. The CDR3 is made up of 13 amino acids. Germline CDR1 and CDR2: WNHNN and SYGVQD (reference sequence). The CDR3 nucleotides read TGCGCCAGCAGTGCTGACAGAATATACGAGCAGTACTTC. It encodes CASSADRIYEQYF.